This is a list of T cell receptor beta chains from one sample in a study of T cell responses to AZD1222 COVID-19 vaccine. Assay: immunoSEQ multiplex PCR; the TCRdb copy retains only in-frame clones and omits some. The sample consists of about 120,000 clones, 80% to 95% of them appearing once. Sequencing used peripheral blood, obtained 28 days after the second dose of the MenACWY control vaccine. The receptor set was obtained from an adult who received the MenACWY meningococcal vaccine as a control. CDR3s include the opening cysteine and the closing phenylalanine or tryptophan. D genes are given only for firm matches. For some rows the clone size is stated as once, few or many, or as a class when expanded; others skip it.

clone_size: NA; j_call: TRBJ2-2; d_call: NA; v_call: TRBV19; cdr3_nt: TGTGCCAGTAGTAGAGGAGAGAACACCGGGGAGCTGTTTTTT; cdr3_aa: CASSRGENTGELFF
clone_size: once; j_call: TRBJ2-2; d_call: NA; v_call: TRBV1; cdr3_nt: TGCACCAGCAGCCAAGTATCCCCCGGGGGCCTGGGCGGGGAGCTGTTTTTT; cdr3_aa: CTSSQVSPGGLGGELFF
clone_size: NA; j_call: TRBJ2-1; d_call: NA; v_call: TRBV7-9; cdr3_nt: TGTGCCAGCAGCTCACAGGGATGTAATGAGCAGTTCTTC; cdr3_aa: CASSSQGCNEQFF
clone_size: NA; j_call: TRBJ2-3; d_call: NA; v_call: TRBV4-1; cdr3_nt: TGCGCCAGCAGCCAAGGTCGTCTGAGCACAGATACGCAGTATTTT; cdr3_aa: CASSQGRLSTDTQYF
clone_size: NA; j_call: TRBJ2-3; d_call: TRBD1; v_call: TRBV15; cdr3_nt: TGTGCCACCAGCAGAGGGGACAGGGGGCAAAGGGTTACAGATACGCAGTATTTT; cdr3_aa: CATSRGDRGQRVTDTQYF
clone_size: NA; j_call: TRBJ2-2; d_call: NA; v_call: TRBV29-1; cdr3_nt: TGCAGCGTAGAGACCCGGTCGAACACCGGGGAGCTGTTTTTT; cdr3_aa: CSVETRSNTGELFF
clone_size: NA; j_call: TRBJ1-6; d_call: TRBD1; v_call: TRBV5-4; cdr3_nt: TGTGCCAGCAGCGCGGGACAGGGGGCTTTTTCACCCCTCCACTTT; cdr3_aa: CASSAGQGAFSPLHF
clone_size: NA; j_call: TRBJ1-5; d_call: TRBD1; v_call: TRBV2; cdr3_nt: TGTGCCAGCAGTGCCTCAGGGGGAGGAAGCAATCAGCCCCAGCATTTT; cdr3_aa: CASSASGGGSNQPQHF
clone_size: once; j_call: TRBJ1-1; d_call: TRBD1; v_call: TRBV7-8; cdr3_nt: TGTGCCAGCAGCCTGGCTGCAGGGGGCCTGGGTAAGACTGAAGCTTTCTTT; cdr3_aa: CASSLAAGGLGKTEAFF
clone_size: NA; j_call: TRBJ1-1; d_call: NA; v_call: TRBV24-1; cdr3_nt: TGTGCCACCAGTGATGCAGGGGCCCCGAACACTGAAGCTTTCTTT; cdr3_aa: CATSDAGAPNTEAFF
clone_size: NA; j_call: TRBJ1-6; d_call: NA; v_call: TRBV15; cdr3_nt: TGTGCCACCAGCAGACAAGACAGCGGTAATTCACCCCTCCACTTT; cdr3_aa: CATSRQDSGNSPLHF
clone_size: NA; j_call: TRBJ2-1; d_call: NA; v_call: TRBV7-9; cdr3_nt: TGTGCCAGCAGCGATTCATTACAAGAAAACAATGAGCAGTTCTTC; cdr3_aa: CASSDSLQENNEQFF
clone_size: NA; j_call: TRBJ1-1; d_call: TRBD1; v_call: TRBV5-4; cdr3_nt: TGTGCCAGCAGCCTGGCCACAGGGGTTTACACTGAAGCTTTCTTT; cdr3_aa: CASSLATGVYTEAFF
clone_size: NA; j_call: TRBJ2-1; d_call: TRBD2; v_call: TRBV5-1; cdr3_nt: TGCGCCAGCAGCTCGGGACTAGCGGGTCCCAATGAGCAGTTCTTC; cdr3_aa: CASSSGLAGPNEQFF
clone_size: few; j_call: TRBJ2-1; d_call: TRBD2; v_call: TRBV28; cdr3_nt: TGTGCCAGCAGGCCCCGGGGCGGGAGGTCCTTCCTCCACTCCTACAATGAGCAGTTCTTC; cdr3_aa: CASRPRGGRSFLHSYNEQFF